The clone carrying this T cell receptor beta chain was detected a few times. Germline CDR1 is LNHNV and CDR2 is YYDKDF (reference sequence). CDR3 length equals 16 residues. Unmatched junction bases numbered 7, after V lost 0 bases and J lost 9 bases. The data originate from a study of blood T cell repertoires in COVID-19. As for the study in general: T cells, B-cell-depleted T cells, or PBMCs provided the cDNA or gDNA that served as material.

In the authors' workflow: Cell counts per sample came from amplifying reference gene primers. TCRdb keeps only in-frame clones here, not all; method: immunoSEQ multiplex PCR. From that table come the V and J calls and clone size; the DNA was used to work out D and trimming. The sample records a few hundred thousand clones, about 85% being singletons. Material for sequencing was peripheral blood. V and J are TRBV15 and TRBJ1-6; 8 bases fit TRBD1. This receptor was obtained from a man between 60 and 75 years old who had recovered from COVID-19. CDR3 region: CATSRDGQGTSSPLHF. CDR3 coding DNA: TGTGCCACCAGCAGAGATGGACAGGGAACGAGTTCACCCCTCCACTTT.